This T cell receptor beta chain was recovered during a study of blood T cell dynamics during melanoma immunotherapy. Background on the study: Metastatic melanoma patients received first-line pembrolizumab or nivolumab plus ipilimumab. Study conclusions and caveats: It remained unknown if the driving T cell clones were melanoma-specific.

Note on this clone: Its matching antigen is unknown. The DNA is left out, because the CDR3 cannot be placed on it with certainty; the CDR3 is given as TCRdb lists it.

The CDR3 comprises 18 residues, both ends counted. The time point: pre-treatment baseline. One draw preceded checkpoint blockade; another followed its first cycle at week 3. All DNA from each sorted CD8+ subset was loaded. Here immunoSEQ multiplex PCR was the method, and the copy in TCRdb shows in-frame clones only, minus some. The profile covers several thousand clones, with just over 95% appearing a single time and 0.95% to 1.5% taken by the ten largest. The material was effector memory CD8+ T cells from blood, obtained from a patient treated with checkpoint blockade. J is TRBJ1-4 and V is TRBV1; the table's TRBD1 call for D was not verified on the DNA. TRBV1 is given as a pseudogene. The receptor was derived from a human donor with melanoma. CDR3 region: CTGSLPVLGWGQGSKTVF.